This TCR beta chain comes out of a study of blood T cell repertoires in COVID-19. At the level of the study: COVID-19 samples, acute and convalescent, were from the United States, Italy and Spain. PBMCs, B-cell-depleted T cells, or T cells provided the cDNA or gDNA that made up the material.

Germline values: CDR1 LGHDT, CDR2 YNNKEL (reference sequence). V lost 7 bases and J lost 6; bases outside the gene matches: 5. The CDR3 spans 13 residues. Original handling: Researchers report that nucleated cell counts were estimated from reference gene primer amplification. The assay was immunoSEQ multiplex PCR, and TCRdb's table has in-frame clones only and misses some. The D gene and trimming were derived from the DNA, and the V and J assignments and clone size from that table. The table records over 85,000 clones, approximately 89% of them present only once. This chain links TRBV3-1 (or the pseudogene TRBV3-2) with TRBJ2-2, with 7 bases aligning to TRBD1. The TCR comes from a human donor with active COVID-19. The donor label of this sample is uncertain. The specimen sequenced was peripheral blood. The CDR3 is CASTGTDSGELFF. The CDR3 DNA follows: TGTGCCAGCACCGGGACAGATTCCGGGGAGCTGTTTTTT.